This entry is about one T cell receptor beta chain. Germline lookup yields CDR1 SNHLY and CDR2 FYNNEI. This CDR3 comprises 15 residues. Trimming took 2 bases from V and 3 from J; bases not matched to a gene: 4. The data are from a study of cytomegalovirus exposure and HLA in healthy donors. The method was immunoSEQ multiplex PCR; TCRdb's version includes in-frame clones alone and lacks a portion of them. The table shows 150,000 to 200,000 clones, with 84% occurring only once. V is TRBV2 and J is TRBJ2-1; 7 bases are shared with TRBD2. Sequenced input: PBMCs. This clonotype was sampled from a young woman in good health and CMV-seropositive. DNA of the CDR3: TGTGCCAGCAGTGAACTAGCGGCAGGCTACAATGAGCAGTTCTTC. It specifies CASSELAAGYNEQFF.